This record concerns one T cell receptor (beta chain) sequence. Antigen specificity is unknown. The CDR3 extends over 16 amino acids. Germline lookup yields CDR1 KGHSH and CDR2 LQKENI. The V segment lost 3 bases and the J segment 0 bases; nucleotides outside the gene matches: 2. The data are from a study of cytomegalovirus exposure and HLA in healthy donors. Amplification used 60 Vbeta primers and 13 Jbeta primers. TCRdb's table, derived via immunoSEQ multiplex PCR, lists solely in-frame clones and lacks some. Of roughly 150,000 clones detected, over 70% appear once; the ten largest clones hold roughly 3%. Study outcomes and limitations: Confirmation in vitro established that three CMV-associated chains were specific for CMV antigens. Some TCR beta chains (approximately 180 of them) were listed as cytomegalovirus-associated.

This clonotype originated in a woman in her forties or fifties in good health and CMV-seropositive. Material for sequencing was PBMCs. V usage is TRBV18 and J usage is TRBJ2-3; TRBD2 matches 11 bases. The CDR3 here is CASSPRLAGSTDTQYF. In DNA form, the CDR3 reads TGTGCCAGCTCACCCCGACTAGCGGGGAGCACAGATACGCAGTATTTT.